What follows are 5 T cell receptor beta chains derived from one specimen sequenced in a study of cytomegalovirus exposure and HLA in healthy donors. Primers for the PCR totalled 60 Vbeta and 13 Jbeta. Profiling relied on immunoSEQ multiplex PCR, and the TCRdb table lists in-frame clones only, not all of them. Its listing shows 85,000 or so clones. The sample comprised PBMCs. These receptor sequences come from a woman aged 25 to 39 in good health and CMV-seronegative.

This rearrangement joins TRBV30 to TRBJ2-5, with TRBD2 matching 8 bases. Trimming cost V 1 base and J 5 bases; bases outside gene matches: 6. The CDR3 consists of 14 residues. In germline, CDR1 is GTSNPN, CDR2 SVGIG (reference sequence). The CDR3, as DNA: TGTGCCTGGAGTGGAACGGGAGGGGAGGAGACCCAGTACTTC. This codes for CAWSGTGGEETQYF.

This chain joins TRBV28 and TRBJ2-7, with TRBD2 as a possible D gene (5 bases). V was shortened by 6 bases and J by 6 bases, with 18 bases between the two germline ends. The CDR3 is 14 amino acids. Germline V CDR1 and CDR2: MDHEN, SYDVKM. The CDR3 bases are TGTGCCAGCAGCCTGCTACTAGGTGCTTCCGAGCAGTACTTC. It is translated as CASSLLLGASEQYF. Together with reference TRBV28 and TRBJ2-7, the CDR3 gives the full variable domain: DVKVTQSSRYLVKRTGEKVFLECVQDMDHENMFWYRQDPGLGLRLIYFSYDVKMKEKGDIPEGYSVSREKKERFSLILESASTNQTSMYLCASSLLLGASEQYFGPGTRLTVT.

This chain links TRBV15 with TRBJ2-3; the match to TRBD2 covers 13 bases. CDR1 is LNHNV and CDR2 is YYDKDF in the germline V gene (reference sequence). CDR3 length: 12 amino acids. J lost 14 bases, V lost 5 bases, and 4 bases had no gene match. CDR3 nucleotides: TGTGCCACCAGCGGGACTAGCGGGATGCCGTATTTT. Translating it yields CATSGTSGMPYF.

With regard to this clone: The sample has other DNA sequences that encode this CDR3 too. The chain couples TRBV9 to TRBJ2-2; 7 bases match TRBD2. J gave up 0 bases and V 1 base, and 0 bases lay outside the gene matches. CDR1 is SGDLS and CDR2 is YYNGEE in the germline V gene. The CDR3 is 15 residues long. The CDR3: CASSVLAANTGELFF. As DNA, the CDR3 is TGTGCCAGCAGCGTACTAGCGGCGAACACCGGGGAGCTGTTTTTT.

This chain connects TRBV4-1 to TRBJ2-1; TRBD2 is a possible D gene (5 bases). CDR3 size: 15 residues. The germline gives CDR1 MGHRA, CDR2 YSYEKL. The V end was cut by 0 bases, the J end by 6 bases, with 12 bases between. CDR3 loop: CASSQDPGSGNEQFF. DNA of the CDR3: TGCGCCAGCAGCCAAGATCCTGGGAGCGGCAATGAGCAGTTCTTC.